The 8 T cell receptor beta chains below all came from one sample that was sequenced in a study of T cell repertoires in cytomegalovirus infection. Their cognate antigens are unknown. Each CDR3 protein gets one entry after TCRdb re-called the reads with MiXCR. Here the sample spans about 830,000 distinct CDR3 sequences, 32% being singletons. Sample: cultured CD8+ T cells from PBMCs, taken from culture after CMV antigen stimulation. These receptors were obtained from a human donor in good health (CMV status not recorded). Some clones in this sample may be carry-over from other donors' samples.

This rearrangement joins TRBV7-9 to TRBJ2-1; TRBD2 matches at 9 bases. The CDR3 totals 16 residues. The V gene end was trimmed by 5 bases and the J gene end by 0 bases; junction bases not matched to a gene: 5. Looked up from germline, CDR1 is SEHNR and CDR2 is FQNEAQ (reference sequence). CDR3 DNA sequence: TGTGCCAGCAGCCCGCGGGGGGGTCTCTCCTACAATGAGCAGTTCTTC. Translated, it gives CASSPRGGLSYNEQFF. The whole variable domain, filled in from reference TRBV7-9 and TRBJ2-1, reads DTGVSQNPRHKITKRGQNVTFRCDPISEHNRLYWYRQTLGQGPEFLTYFQNEAQLEKSRLLSDRFSAERPKGSFSTLEIQRTEQGDSAMYLCASSPRGGLSYNEQFFGPGTRLTVL.

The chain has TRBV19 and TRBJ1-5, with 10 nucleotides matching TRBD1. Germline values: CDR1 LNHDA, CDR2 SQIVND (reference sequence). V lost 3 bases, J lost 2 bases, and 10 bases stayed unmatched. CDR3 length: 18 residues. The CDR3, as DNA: TGTGCCAGTAGTATGGAACGACGGGACAGGGGCGGCAATCAGCCCCAGCATTTT. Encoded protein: CASSMERRDRGGNQPQHF.

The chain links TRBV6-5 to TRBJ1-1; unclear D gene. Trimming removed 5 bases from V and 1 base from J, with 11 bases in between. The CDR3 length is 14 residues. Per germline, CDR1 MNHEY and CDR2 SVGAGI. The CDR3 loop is CASSPWRANTEAFF. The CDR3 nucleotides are TGTGCCAGCAGTCCTTGGCGGGCGAACACTGAAGCTTTCTTT.

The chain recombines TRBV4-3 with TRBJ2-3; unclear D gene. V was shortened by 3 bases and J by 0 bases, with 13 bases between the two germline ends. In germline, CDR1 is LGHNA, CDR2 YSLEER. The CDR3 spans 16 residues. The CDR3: CASSHGLDASTDTQYF. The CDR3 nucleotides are TGCGCCAGCAGCCATGGTCTAGATGCTAGCACAGATACGCAGTATTTT.

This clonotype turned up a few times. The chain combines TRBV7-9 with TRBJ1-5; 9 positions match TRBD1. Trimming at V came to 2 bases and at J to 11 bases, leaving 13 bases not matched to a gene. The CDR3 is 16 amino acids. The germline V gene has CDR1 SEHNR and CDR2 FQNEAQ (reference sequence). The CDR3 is CASSLHPGQGASAQHF. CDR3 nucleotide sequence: TGTGCCAGCAGCTTACATCCGGGACAGGGCGCTTCAGCCCAGCATTTT.

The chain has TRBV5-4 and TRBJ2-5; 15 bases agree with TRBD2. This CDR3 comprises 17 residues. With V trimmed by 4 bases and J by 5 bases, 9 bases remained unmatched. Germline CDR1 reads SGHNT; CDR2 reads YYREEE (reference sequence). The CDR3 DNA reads TGTGCCAGCAGCCCCTGGACTAGCGGGGGGGCTGGGGAGACCCAGTACTTC. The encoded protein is CASSPWTSGGAGETQYF.

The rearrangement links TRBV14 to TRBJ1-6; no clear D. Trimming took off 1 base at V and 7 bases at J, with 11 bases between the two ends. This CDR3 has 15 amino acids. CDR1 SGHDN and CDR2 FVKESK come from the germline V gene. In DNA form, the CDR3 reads TGTGCCAGCAGCCAAGGGACCTGGGCGAATTCACCCCTCCACTTT. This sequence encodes CASSQGTWANSPLHF.

The CDR3 DNA sequence: TGTGCCAGCAGCTTAGTTGCTAGCACAGATACGCAGTATTTT. Translating gives CASSLVASTDTQYF. The chain couples TRBV7-6 to TRBJ2-3, with no clear D. Trimming removed 1 base from V and 0 bases from J, with 5 bases in between. This CDR3 region has 14 residues. Germline V lookup: CDR1 SGHVS, CDR2 FNYEAQ.